Described below is a single TCR beta chain sequence and its context. Here immunoSEQ multiplex PCR was the method, and the copy in TCRdb shows in-frame clones only, minus some. The table lists 100,000 or so clones, 72% of them singletons. The CDR3 length is 14 residues. Germline-derived CDR1 and CDR2 are LGHDT and YNNKEL (reference sequence). V shed 3 bases and J shed 3 bases, with 12 bases lying between them. The sample originates from a study of blood T cell repertoires in COVID-19. Whole-study context: Acute-phase and convalescent COVID-19 samples originated in the United States, Italy and Spain. PBMCs, B-cell-depleted T cells, or T cells were the source of the cDNA or gDNA that made up the material.

The rearrangement links TRBV3-1 (or the pseudogene TRBV3-2) to TRBJ2-7, with D possibly being TRBD2 (6 bases). This receptor was identified in a woman of 80 years or more with acute or convalescent COVID-19. Sample: peripheral blood. CDR3 protein: CASSHRDGSYEQYF. The CDR3 nucleotides are TGTGCCAGCAGCCACCGGGACGGGAGCTACGAGCAGTACTTC.